This is a list of T cell receptor beta chains from one sample in a study of blood T cell repertoires in COVID-19. Using immunoSEQ multiplex PCR, the repertoire was profiled, and TCRdb retains in-frame clones only, with some absent. In the table there are fewer than 80,000 clones, 80% of which are singletons. The specimen was peripheral blood. These receptors all come from a human donor in a cohort sampled during active COVID-19. Both conserved end residues are part of each CDR3. Each record gives: D gene, V gene, J gene, clone size, CDR3 DNA, CDR3 protein. D genes are given only for firm matches. Size is omitted from some rows. Given values are once, few, many or a class for expanded clones.

TRBD1,TRBV7-2,TRBJ1-5,.,TGTGGGACAGGGGGCGGCCCTCAGCCCCAGCATTTT,CGTGGGPQPQHF
TRBD1,TRBV11-1,TRBJ2-7,once,TGTGCCAGCAGCTTAGGGCGAGACAGGGTCTACGAGCAGTACTTC,CASSLGRDRVYEQYF
.,TRBV19,TRBJ2-2,.,TGTGCCAGTAGTATAACGCTACCCACCGGGGAGCTGTTTTTT,CASSITLPTGELFF
TRBD2,TRBV28,TRBJ2-3,.,TGTGCCAGCAGTCCCGGGGGACTAGCGGGAAGGTCTGATACGCAGTATTTT,CASSPGGLAGRSDTQYF
.,TRBV21-1,TRBJ2-3,once,TGTGCCAGCAGCAAAGCGCGTCGGGCAGATACGCAGTATTTT,CASSKARRADTQYF
.,TRBV28,TRBJ2-7,.,TGTGCCAGCGGGGGCCCCATGGAGGAGCAGTACTTC,CASGGPMEEQYF
.,TRBV3-1/TRBV3-2,TRBJ1-1,.,TGTGCCAGCAGCTGGGGGGATGGCACTGAAGCTTTCTTT,CASSWGDGTEAFF
.,TRBV25-1,TRBJ2-7,.,TGTGCCAGCAGAGATCAGGGGTCCTACGAGCAGTACTTC,CASRDQGSYEQYF
.,TRBV6-5,TRBJ2-7,large,TGTGCCAGCAGCTTAGTATTCTACGAGCAGTACTTC,CASSLVFYEQYF
.,TRBV3-1/TRBV3-2,TRBJ2-1,.,TGTGCCAGCAGCCGGGTAGCGGACTACACCTACAATGAGCAGTTCTTC,CASSRVADYTYNEQFF
TRBD2,TRBV29-1,TRBJ2-7,.,TGCAGCGTTGAGTTTGGTAGCGGGAGCTCCGAGCAGTACTTC,CSVEFGSGSSEQYF
TRBD1,TRBV15,TRBJ1-3,.,TGTGCCACCAGCTCCGGGACAGGCTCTGGAAACACCATATATTTT,CATSSGTGSGNTIYF
TRBD2,TRBV6-2/TRBV6-3,TRBJ2-7,.,TGTGCCAGCAGTTATACGGCTAGCGGGAGTCACGAGCAGTACTTC,CASSYTASGSHEQYF
TRBD1,TRBV28,TRBJ1-1,.,TGTGCCAGCAGTCCTTCCCTTGGGACAGGGAACACTGAAGCTTTCTTT,CASSPSLGTGNTEAFF
TRBD2,TRBV4-3,TRBJ2-3,.,TGCGCCAGCAGCCAAGATACGGGGGGGACAGATACGCAGTATTTT,CASSQDTGGTDTQYF
TRBD2,TRBV7-2,TRBJ2-3,.,TGTGCCAGCAGCGGGGGGAGGGCAGATACGCAGTATTTT,CASSGGRADTQYF
.,TRBV5-4,TRBJ1-2,.,TGTGCCAGCAGCTTGAAGGGGGAATATGGCTACACCTTC,CASSLKGEYGYTF
TRBD1,TRBV11-2,TRBJ2-5,.,TGTGCCAGCAGCTTAGGACAGGGGATGGAAGAGACCCAGTACTTC,CASSLGQGMEETQYF
TRBD1,TRBV13,TRBJ2-7,.,TGTGCCAGCAGCTCAACGGGACAGTCCTACGAGCAGTACTTC,CASSSTGQSYEQYF
TRBD2,TRBV15,TRBJ2-3,.,TGTGCCACCCGCTGGGGGAGGGCCTCAGATACGCAGTATTTT,CATRWGRASDTQYF
TRBD1,TRBV11-2,TRBJ2-1,.,TGTGCCAGCAGCCCGGACCGGGACAGCCGGCCCGTCTCTCAGTTCTTC,CASSPDRDSRPVSQFF
.,TRBV7-2,TRBJ1-6,.,TGTGCCAGCAGCTTAGTCGGGCCAGGAGGCTCACCCCTCCACTTT,CASSLVGPGGSPLHF
.,TRBV6-2/TRBV6-3,TRBJ2-5,.,TGTGCCAGCAGTTACTCGATCCGGTTACAAGAGACCCAGTACTTC,CASSYSIRLQETQYF
TRBD1,TRBV25-1,TRBJ1-2,.,TGTGCCAGCAGTGAATACGAGGGGGCTAATGGCTACACCTTC,CASSEYEGANGYTF
.,TRBV5-1,TRBJ1-4,.,TGCGCCAGCAGCTCGGGACTCCGCAACAATGAAAAACTGTTTTTT,CASSSGLRNNEKLFF
.,TRBV4-2,TRBJ1-2,.,TGTGCCAGCAGCAGATTTTTAGGAGATTCTAACTATGGCTACACCTTC,CASSRFLGDSNYGYTF
TRBD2,TRBV6-1,TRBJ2-1,.,TGTGCCAGCAGTGAAGGCGGGAGGGCCCCAGATGAGCAGTTCTTC,CASSEGGRAPDEQFF
.,TRBV5-1,TRBJ1-2,.,TGCGCCAGCAGCTCCTCCGGACAGCGATCTAACTATGGCTACACCTTC,CASSSSGQRSNYGYTF
.,TRBV15,TRBJ1-4,once,TGTGCCACCAGCAGCGATGGCTTCGGCGGGAAACTGTTTTTT,CATSSDGFGGKLFF
TRBD1,TRBV5-1,TRBJ2-5,few,TGCGCCAGCAGTCTTAGACAGGGGGCAGATCAAGAGACCCAGTACTTC,CASSLRQGADQETQYF
TRBD1,TRBV28,TRBJ1-1,.,TGTGCCAGCAGTAACCCGGGACAGTTTCCGCGCTTCACTGAAGCTTTCTTT,CASSNPGQFPRFTEAFF
.,TRBV7-2,TRBJ2-3,.,TGTGCCAGCAGCTTAAGACTAGGCACAGATACGCAGTATTTT,CASSLRLGTDTQYF
TRBD2,TRBV18,TRBJ2-2,.,TGTGCCAGCTCACCACAACCTAGCGGGAGAGCCGGGGAGCTGTTTTTT,CASSPQPSGRAGELFF
TRBD1,TRBV28,TRBJ1-5,.,TGTGCCAGCAGTTGGGACAGCGACAATCAGCCCCAGCATTTT,CASSWDSDNQPQHF
.,TRBV7-2,TRBJ2-3,.,TGTGCCAGCAGCTTCCTAGAAGAGCAGTATTTT,CASSFLEEQYF
TRBD1,TRBV4-3,TRBJ2-3,.,TGCGCCAGCAGCTTTACGGGACAGGGTACAGATACGCAGTATTTT,CASSFTGQGTDTQYF
TRBD1,TRBV2,TRBJ1-4,.,TGTGCCAGCAGTGAATTGTCCCCGACAGGGTCGGGAAAACTGTTTTTT,CASSELSPTGSGKLFF
TRBD2,TRBV6-5,TRBJ2-7,.,TGTGCCAGCAGTTCCCTAGCGGGAGGGGGACGGAGGTACTTC,CASSSLAGGGRRYF
TRBD2,TRBV10-3,TRBJ2-3,once,TGTGCCATCAGTGGGAGGACTAGCGGGCCATCGGATACGCAGTATTTT,CAISGRTSGPSDTQYF
.,TRBV7-2,TRBJ2-1,few,TGTGCCAGCAGCCTACGACAGGCAAAGCTCAATGAGCAGTTCTTC,CASSLRQAKLNEQFF
.,TRBV7-2,TRBJ1-6,.,TGTGCCAGCAGCTTAGTGGGCGGGGGGAGTTCACCCCTCCACTTT,CASSLVGGGSSPLHF
TRBD1,TRBV6-6,TRBJ2-7,.,TGTGCCAGCAGTTACTCCGGACAGGGGGGCTCCTACGAGCAGTACTTC,CASSYSGQGGSYEQYF
.,TRBV10-3,TRBJ1-1,.,TGTGCCATCAGTGAGTCGTCGGGAATGCTTAACACTGAAGCTTTCTTT,CAISESSGMLNTEAFF
TRBD1,TRBV9,TRBJ1-2,.,TGTGCCAGCAGCGTACAAGGGACAGGGAGTTATGGCTACACCTTC,CASSVQGTGSYGYTF
.,TRBV9,TRBJ2-3,.,TGTGCCAGCAGCGTCGGTGCGGTGAGCACAGATACGCAGTATTTT,CASSVGAVSTDTQYF
.,TRBV18,TRBJ2-7,.,TGTGCCAGCTCACAAAGACAGGCTGGGCAGTACTTC,CASSQRQAGQYF
.,TRBV7-2,TRBJ2-3,.,TGTGCCAGCAGCTTCGGGGTCAGTGGAGATACGCAGTATTTT,CASSFGVSGDTQYF
.,TRBV5-5,TRBJ2-7,.,TGTGCCAGCAGCTACCTGAGGGAGCAGTACTTC,CASSYLREQYF
.,TRBV28,TRBJ1-5,.,TGTGCCAGCAGTTTATTGTCAGGGAATCAGCCCCAGCATTTT,CASSLLSGNQPQHF
.,TRBV7-9,TRBJ1-1,.,TGTGCCAGCAGCTTAGTGGGCAGCGAAGCTTTCTTT,CASSLVGSEAFF
.,TRBV30,TRBJ1-5,.,TGTGCCTGGAGTGTGGGAGCCGATCAGCCCCAGCATTTT,CAWSVGADQPQHF
.,TRBV27,TRBJ1-4,.,TGTGCCAGCAGTCTCTGGGGGGCAACTAATGAAAAACTGTTTTTT,CASSLWGATNEKLFF
TRBD1,TRBV5-5,TRBJ1-4,.,TGTGCCAGCAGCGGAATGGACAGGGTAGAAGAAAAACTGTTTTTT,CASSGMDRVEEKLFF
TRBD1,TRBV9,TRBJ1-1,.,TGTGCCAGCAGTCAAGACAGGGTGGCTGAAGCTTTCTTT,CASSQDRVAEAFF
TRBD2,TRBV7-2,TRBJ2-5,.,TGTGCCAGCAGCTTATCTTCGGGAGGGCAAGAGACCCAGTACTTC,CASSLSSGGQETQYF
TRBD1,TRBV10-2,TRBJ1-2,few,TGCGCCAGCGGGACAGGGGGTAGCGGCTACACCTTC,CASGTGGSGYTF
TRBD2,TRBV2,TRBJ2-7,.,TGTGCCAGCAGTGTTACAGCGGGAGGATACGAGCAGTACTTC,CASSVTAGGYEQYF